This TCR beta chain stems from a study of cytomegalovirus exposure and HLA in healthy donors. Study results and caveats: The authors confirmed in vitro that three CMV-associated chains were specific for CMV antigens. Productive rates of about 90% or about 30% were seen for most TCR beta V segments in an earlier analysis.

Worth noting for this clone: The antigen remains undetermined.

The primer mix had 60 Vbeta and 13 Jbeta primers. Profiling relied on immunoSEQ multiplex PCR, and the TCRdb table lists in-frame clones only, not all of them. This table holds roughly 93,000 clones, more than 60% found once. The sequencing sample was made of PBMCs. The source of this sequence is a man aged 18 to 29 in good health and CMV-seropositive.

CDR3 DNA: TGTGCCAGCAGCCTAAAGGAGGGGAACACCATATATTTT. Its translation: CASSLKEGNTIYF. The chain joins TRBV2 to TRBJ1-3; weak D call: TRBD1 (5 bases). Trimming pared 6 bases from V and 7 bases from J, leaving 13 bases between. There are 13 residues in the CDR3. The germline gives CDR1 SNHLY, CDR2 FYNNEI.